A selection of T cell receptor beta chains follows, all from one sample in a study of post-analysis software for immune sequencing data. TCRdb called the PCR reads again in MiXCR, with one record for every CDR3 protein. The sample gives roughly 600,000 distinct CDR3 sequences, 44% of which show up once; more than 1.5% is in the top ten. The sequencing sample was made of blood. All receptors come from a girl aged 10 to 17 with multiple sclerosis. CDR3s include the opening cysteine and the closing phenylalanine or tryptophan. A D gene is named only where the DNA matches it firmly. The size entry is marked missing in some rows and otherwise reads once, few, many or a size class.

TRBD1	TRBV12-3/TRBV12-4	TRBJ1-5	NA	TGTGCCAGCAGCCCCGGCGGACAGGGTAGCAATCAGCCCCAGCATTTT	CASSPGGQGSNQPQHF
NA	TRBV9	TRBJ2-4	few	TGTGCCAGCAGCTCGGACTCCTCTCACCGGTTGGAGCAGTACTTC	CASSSDSSHRLEQYF
NA	TRBV2	TRBJ2-5	NA	TGTGCCAGCAGCCCTAAAGGGCCCAGTAGAGAGACCCAGTACTTC	CASSPKGPSRETQYF
TRBD1	TRBV12-3/TRBV12-4	TRBJ2-1	few	TGTGCCAGCAGTCGACCGGGACAGCTAACCTCAAACGAGCAGTTCTTC	CASSRPGQLTSNEQFF
NA	TRBV19	TRBJ1-2	once	TGTGCCAGTATTTCGGCAGCGCTCTATGGCTACACCTTC	CASISAALYGYTF
NA	TRBV18	TRBJ2-7	few	TGTGCCAGCTCACCGCTACAGGGAGACGAGCAGTACTTC	CASSPLQGDEQYF
NA	TRBV5-1	TRBJ1-1	NA	TGCGCCAGCAGCTCAATGTTTGACAGGTCCGGCACTGAAGCTTTCTTT	CASSSMFDRSGTEAFF
NA	TRBV20-1	TRBJ2-1	NA	TGCAGTGCTAAACGGGGGGCTTATAGTGAGCAGTTCTTC	CSAKRGAYSEQFF
NA	TRBV6-5	TRBJ1-5	NA	TGTGCCAGCAGCCCTACAGGGACCTATCAGCCCCAGCATTTT	CASSPTGTYQPQHF
NA	TRBV5-6	TRBJ1-2	NA	TGTGCCGCGGGGCGAGGGGGGAGGAACTATGGCTACACCTTC	CAAGRGGRNYGYTF
NA	TRBV21-1	TRBJ1-4	NA	TGTGCCAGCACCCCCACCACTGAAAAACTGTTTTTT	CASTPTTEKLFF
TRBD2	TRBV6-5	TRBJ2-7	few	TGTGCCAGCAGTTACGTACCTCGGTCTAGCGGGATGTACGAGCAGTACTTC	CASSYVPRSSGMYEQYF
TRBD1	TRBV29-1	TRBJ1-2	NA	TGCAGCGTTGAAGCTGCCGGGACAGGGTATGGCTATGGCTACACCTTC	CSVEAAGTGYGYGYTF
NA	TRBV29-1	TRBJ1-1	NA	TGCAGCGCCTGGGGAAACGACAGGCAGAACACTGAAGCTTTCTTT	CSAWGNDRQNTEAFF
NA	TRBV12-3/TRBV12-4	TRBJ1-2	NA	TGTGCCAGCAGTTCCCAGGAGGTCTATGGCTACACCTTC	CASSSQEVYGYTF
NA	TRBV12-3/TRBV12-4	TRBJ2-7	few	TGTGCCAGCAGTTTCCCCGGTTCCTACGAGCAGTACTTC	CASSFPGSYEQYF
NA	TRBV12-3/TRBV12-4	TRBJ1-2	many	TGTGCCAGCAGCCCCGGCCAGGGAACCTATGGCTACACCTTC	CASSPGQGTYGYTF
NA	TRBV10-3	TRBJ1-5	once	TGTGCCATCAGCGCGGTCCAATTCGGGCAGCCCCAGCATTTT	CAISAVQFGQPQHF
TRBD1	TRBV29-1	TRBJ2-1	NA	TGCAGCGTTGAAGATAGGACAGGGATGTTCTTC	CSVEDRTGMFF
NA	TRBV12-3/TRBV12-4	TRBJ2-1	NA	TGTGCCAGCAGTTTGGAGTACGGGGTGCCTGAGCAGTTCTTC	CASSLEYGVPEQFF
NA	TRBV27	TRBJ2-1	NA	TGTGCCAGCAGACGGGGAACGCTTTACAATGAGCAGTTCTTC	CASRRGTLYNEQFF
NA	TRBV6-5	TRBJ2-7	NA	TGTGCCAGCAGTGCCGACACCGGGTTCACCTACGAGCAGTACTTC	CASSADTGFTYEQYF
NA	TRBV12-3/TRBV12-4	TRBJ2-3	NA	TGTGCCAGCAACTTTGGGAGACAACTCCTCTGGGATACGCAGTATTTT	CASNFGRQLLWDTQYF
TRBD2	TRBV5-1	TRBJ2-6	once	TGCGCCAGCAGCCCCCGGGGGGGCGAATCCTTCTCTGGGGCCAACGTCCTGACTTTC	CASSPRGGESFSGANVLTF
NA	TRBV7-2	TRBJ1-2	NA	TGTGCCAGCAGCGTCCAATTAGGGGGCACCTTC	CASSVQLGGTF